Included here is one T cell receptor (beta chain) sequence, with context. Its specificity is unknown. Newly diagnosed hyperthyroidism, duration under 2 months, in patients aged 18 to 65. Patients were excluded because of uncontrolled infection, other autoimmune disease, pregnancy or lactation. Cells are PBMCs isolated from 9 to 10 ml of fresh blood. The investigators amplified TCR beta CDR3 regions from RNA transcripts. Primed by the HTBI set, a first-round RT-PCR was run on the TCR CDR3. TCRdb used MiXCR to reprocess the multiplex PCR reads, holding one entry per CDR3 protein. The sample lists over 250,000 distinct CDR3 sequences; less than 30% were seen once. The data originate from a study of T cells in Graves' hyperthyroidism and ophthalmopathy. Study results and caveats: Clonotypes that were expanded in thyroid above 0.001 mostly appeared in blood too.

Germline loops: CDR1 SGHAT, CDR2 FQDESV (reference sequence). V lost 4 bases and J lost 4; bases outside the gene matches: 12. The CDR3 runs 17 residues. Material: blood. The V gene is TRBV11-1, the J gene TRBJ1-5, with TRBD1 matching 8 bases. The clonotype comes from a man in his forties with Graves' hyperthyroidism that later progressed to Graves' ophthalmopathy. CDR3 in amino acids: CASSSDQQGAWNQPQHF. CDR3 coding DNA: TGTGCCAGCAGCTCGGATCAGCAGGGGGCCTGGAATCAGCCCCAGCATTTT.